This entry lists 28 T cell receptor beta chains sequenced from one sample in a study of PD-1 blockade in classical Hodgkin lymphoma. After autologous stem cell transplantation all patients relapsed, and prior brentuximab vedotin exposure differed between cohorts. Libraries were prepared by immunoSEQ multiplex PCR; TCRdb keeps only in-frame clonotypes and omits some of them. The table includes roughly 35,000 clones, just over 85% detected once. The source material was peripheral blood mononuclear cells (PBMCs), sampled before the second cycle of nivolumab. The receptors originated from a human donor with classical Hodgkin lymphoma.

The chain combines TRBV14 with TRBJ2-1; 9 nucleotides match TRBD2. Looked up from germline, CDR1 is SGHDN and CDR2 is FVKESK. The CDR3 length is 14 residues. V dropped 1 base and J dropped 12; count of bases not matched to a gene: 7. The CDR3 DNA is TGTGCCAGCAGCCAAGTAGCGGGAGTCGGGCGGCAGTTCTTC. Its protein product is CASSQVAGVGRQFF.

V gene TRBV5-6 combines with J gene TRBJ1-1; D might be TRBD1 (6 bases). Trimming removed 7 bases from V and 0 bases from J, with 16 bases in between. This CDR3 is built from 15 residues. CDR1 and CDR2 (germline): SGHDT, YYEEEE. The CDR3 loop is CASVPGGRMNTEAFF. The CDR3 nucleotides are TGTGCCAGCGTCCCCGGGGGCAGGATGAACACTGAAGCTTTCTTT.

Here the CDR3 reads CASSITWNTEAFF. The CDR3 region has the DNA TGTGCCAGTAGTATTACCTGGAACACTGAAGCTTTCTTT. This chain connects TRBV19 to TRBJ1-1; D not certain. Trimming shortened V by 3 bases and J by 1 base, and 6 bases separated the two germline ends. Germline V gene data show CDR1 as LNHDA and CDR2 as SQIVND (reference sequence). CDR3 length equals 13 residues.

The V and J genes are TRBV28 and TRBJ2-7, with D tentatively TRBD2 (6 bases). Germline loops: CDR1 MDHEN, CDR2 SYDVKM. The CDR3 extends over 13 amino acids. Deletions cut 6 bases from V and 3 bases from J, with 12 bases between. The chain's CDR3 is CASRVGSIYEQYF. The CDR3 bases are TGTGCCAGCAGGGTCGGGAGTATCTACGAGCAGTACTTC.

This clone has a single count. This sequence joins TRBV27 and TRBJ2-7; 9 nucleotides align to TRBD1. Germline V CDR1 and CDR2: MNHEY, SMNVEV (reference sequence). This CDR3 has 14 residues. The ends lost 5 bases at V and 5 bases at J; junction bases unmatched: 7. This CDR3 reads CASSHRGLDDEQYF. CDR3 nucleotides: TGTGCCAGCAGTCACAGGGGGCTGGACGACGAGCAGTACTTC.

The chain recombines TRBV7-9 with TRBJ2-3, with TRBD2 matching 8 bases. Germline V gene data show CDR1 as SEHNR and CDR2 as FQNEAQ (reference sequence). The CDR3 covers 15 residues. J was trimmed by 3 bases and V by 5 bases; bases with no gene match: 7. CDR3: CASSKQSGSTDTQYF. For the CDR3, the DNA is TGTGCCAGCAGCAAACAAAGCGGGAGTACAGATACGCAGTATTTT.

The rearrangement joins TRBV30 to TRBJ2-2; no reliable D call. There are 13 residues in the CDR3. The germline V and J ends were trimmed by 3 bases and 6 bases, with 11 bases remaining between them. Germline V lookup: CDR1 GTSNPN, CDR2 SVGIG (reference sequence). This chain's CDR3 is CAWRLAGSGELFF. The CDR3 DNA is TGTGCCTGGAGGCTGGCCGGATCCGGGGAGCTGTTTTTT. Combining the CDR3 with reference TRBV30 and TRBJ2-2 gives the whole variable domain SQTIHQWPATLVQPVGSPLSLECTVEGTSNPNLYWYRQAAGRGLQLLFYSVGIGQISSEVPQNLSASRPQDRQFILSSKKLLLSDSGFYLCAWRLAGSGELFFGEGSRLTVL.

The chain employs TRBV11-3 and TRBJ2-5, with 12 bases that match TRBD2. Germline V CDR1 and CDR2: SGHNT, YENEEA. Germline trimming cut 5 bases from V and 5 bases from J; bases unmatched to any gene: 6. The CDR3 has 15 residues. CDR3 in DNA: TGTGCCAGCAGCGCAGGACTAGCGGGAAGTGAGACCCAGTACTTC. The encoded protein is CASSAGLAGSETQYF.

This clone showed up just a few times. The V and J genes are TRBV7-6 and TRBJ1-3; D is possibly TRBD1 (5 bases). This CDR3 is 15 amino acids long. Germline loops: CDR1 SGHVS, CDR2 FNYEAQ. Trimming left V 0 bases short and J 4 bases short, with 10 bases between. This CDR3 is CASSLAGRDGNTIYF. The CDR3 region has the DNA TGTGCCAGCAGCTTAGCCGGCAGGGACGGAAACACCATATATTTT.

V gene TRBV4-1 combines with J gene TRBJ2-7; 8 positions match TRBD2. The V segment lost 1 base and the J segment 4 bases; nucleotides outside the gene matches: 6. CDR3 length equals 15 residues. Germline V gives CDR1 MGHRA, CDR2 YSYEKL. In DNA form, the CDR3 reads TGCGCCAGCAGCCAAGTGGCCAGCGGGAGTTACGAGCAGTACTTC. It encodes CASSQVASGSYEQYF.

The rearrangement uses TRBV6-1 and TRBJ1-4, with a weak D call TRBD1 (6 bases). Per the germline V gene, CDR1 is MNHNS and CDR2 is SASEGT. V lost 5 bases and J lost 9, with 16 bases in between. The CDR3 has 14 residues. The CDR3 region has the DNA TGTGCCAGCAGTACCAGAGGACAGCACCAAAAACTGTTTTTT. It encodes CASSTRGQHQKLFF.

The chain joins TRBV30 to TRBJ1-2; D is possibly TRBD1 (5 bases). Germline V gene sequence: CDR1 GTSNPN, CDR2 SVGIG (reference sequence). This CDR3 has 12 amino acids. V lost 2 bases and J 4 bases, leaving 8 bases between the germline ends. DNA for the CDR3: TGTGCCTGGAGTCCCGGGGCCTATGGCTACACCTTC. It specifies CAWSPGAYGYTF.

This rearrangement joins TRBV25-1 to TRBJ2-7; 7 bases fit TRBD2. This CDR3 comprises 15 residues. The V gene's germline CDR1 is MGHDK and CDR2 SYGVNS. The V gene end was trimmed by 2 bases and the J gene end by 3 bases; junction bases not matched to a gene: 7. CDR3 residues: CASSEAGRFVYEQYF. CDR3 in DNA: TGTGCCAGCAGTGAAGCCGGGAGGTTCGTCTACGAGCAGTACTTC.

The rearrangement uses TRBV7-9 and TRBJ2-1; 10 bases are a match to TRBD2. With V trimmed by 6 bases and J by 1 base, 6 bases remained unmatched. This CDR3 comprises 16 residues. Germline assignment: CDR1 SEHNR and CDR2 FQNEAQ (reference sequence). In DNA form, the CDR3 reads TGTGCCAGCAGGTTTAGCGGGAGGACGTCCTACAATGAGCAGTTCTTC. Amino acids: CASRFSGRTSYNEQFF.

This clone has only one observation. The chain is built from TRBV4-2 and TRBJ2-6; D unresolved. This CDR3 spans 15 amino acids. V was shortened by 1 base and J by 0 bases, with 4 bases between the two germline ends. CDR1 is LGHNA, CDR2 YNFKEQ, per germline. The CDR3 DNA follows: TGTGCCAGCAGCCAAGGACACTCTGGGGCCAACGTCCTGACTTTC. It is translated as CASSQGHSGANVLTF.

This clone was detected once. Sequence at one end of the junction differs from germline and may be a read error. The chain joins TRBV4-1 to TRBJ2-7; D is undetermined. The CDR3 contains 16 residues. The germline CDR1 and CDR2 sequences are MGHRA and YSYEKL. In DNA, the CDR3 is TGCGCCAGCAGCCAAGAACCGGGCCCCGTCTCCCACGAGCAGTACTTC. Its translation: CASSQEPGPVSHEQYF.

The V gene is TRBV29-1, the J gene TRBJ2-7; D gene unclear. Trimming took 1 base from V and 5 from J, leaving 12 bases between them. Germline V gives CDR1 SQVTM, CDR2 ANQGSEA. The CDR3 contains 13 residues. In DNA form, the CDR3 reads TGCAGCGTTGAAGGTATCCGGAAGGACGAGCAGTACTTC. It yields the protein CSVEGIRKDEQYF.

The V gene is TRBV9, the J gene TRBJ2-7, with D hard to call. The germline gives CDR1 SGDLS, CDR2 YYNGEE. Trimming removed 3 bases from V and 0 bases from J, with 7 bases in between. This CDR3 has 13 amino acids. The CDR3 sequence is CASSESVSYEQYF. DNA for the CDR3: TGTGCCAGCAGCGAATCAGTCTCCTACGAGCAGTACTTC.

The chain recombines TRBV6-6 with TRBJ2-7; 7 bases fit TRBD1. The CDR3 has 13 residues. J was trimmed by 5 bases and V by 5 bases; bases with no gene match: 6. Germline V CDR1 and CDR2: MNHNY, SVGAGI (reference sequence). The CDR3 nucleotides are TGTGCCAGCAGTCTTGACAGGGTGAACGAGCAGTACTTC. This gives the protein CASSLDRVNEQYF.

The CDR3 protein is CASSQGVGGRDTDTQYF. The DNA of the CDR3 is TGTGCCAGCAGCCAAGGGGTAGGAGGGAGAGACACAGATACGCAGTATTTT. The chain uses TRBV4-2 and TRBJ2-3; D possibly corresponds to TRBD2 (6 bases). Germline V CDR1 and CDR2: LGHNA, YNFKEQ. The V end was cut by 1 base, the J end by 2 bases, with 16 bases between. The CDR3 loop spans 17 amino acids.

In DNA form, the CDR3 reads TGTGCCAGCTCACCTCAGGGGGCCTCGGTGGGCACTGAAGCTTTCTTT. Amino acids: CASSPQGASVGTEAFF. The chain recombines TRBV18 with TRBJ1-1, with TRBD1 matching over 8 bases. Germline values: CDR1 KGHSH, CDR2 LQKENI. V lost 3 bases and J lost 4; bases outside the gene matches: 10. This CDR3 spans 16 amino acids.

The chain uses TRBV19 and TRBJ2-1; TRBD1 agrees at 10 bases. The CDR3 sequence is 18 residues long. Trimming removed 2 bases from V and 5 bases from J; junction bases left unmatched: 12. Germline V CDR1 and CDR2: LNHDA, SQIVND (reference sequence). The CDR3: CASSIRQLDRGRNNEQFF. CDR3 DNA sequence: TGTGCCAGTAGTATACGGCAATTAGACAGGGGGCGTAACAATGAGCAGTTCTTC.

This clone showed up just once. The J gene is TRBJ2-3, the V gene TRBV10-3; D may be TRBD1 (5 bases). The CDR3 extends over 14 amino acids. From germline, CDR1 is ENHRY and CDR2 SYGVKD. The ends were cut back, 6 bases at V and 5 bases at J, with 15 bases in the middle. In DNA, the CDR3 is TGTGCCATCAGGGGCAGTATCCAGGGAGATACGCAGTATTTT. Amino acid sequence: CAIRGSIQGDTQYF.

The chain joins TRBV14 to TRBJ2-5, with D tentatively TRBD1 (6 bases). The CDR3 contains 13 residues. Germline values: CDR1 SGHDN, CDR2 FVKESK. V was shortened by 2 bases and J by 7 bases, with 11 bases between the two germline ends. CDR3 in DNA: TGTGCCAGCAGCCAATACAGGGTCCGGACCCAGTACTTC. It specifies CASSQYRVRTQYF.

The chain joins TRBV12-5 to TRBJ1-5; 7 bases are shared with TRBD1. The germline CDR1 and CDR2 sequences are LGHNT and FRNRAP. The CDR3 runs 19 residues. V shed 0 bases and J 2 bases; nucleotides not matched to a gene: 13. The CDR3, as DNA: TGTGCTAGTGGTTTGGTACCCGGTAGCCGGGACAGTGGCAATCAGCCCCAGCATTTT. Its protein is CASGLVPGSRDSGNQPQHF.

The chain links TRBV7-9 to TRBJ2-2, with 12 bases aligning to TRBD2. With 5 bases clipped from V and 6 bases from J, the junction kept 13 bases outside the gene matches. The CDR3 covers 18 residues. Germline V CDR1 and CDR2: SEHNR, FQNEAQ (reference sequence). The CDR3 loop is CASSRLAGGASAPGELFF. CDR3 bases: TGTGCCAGCAGCCGCCTAGCGGGAGGGGCCTCTGCTCCCGGGGAGCTGTTTTTT.

The chain is built from TRBV5-4 and TRBJ2-7; 13 bases fit TRBD2. Germline lookup yields CDR1 SGHNT and CDR2 YYREEE (reference sequence). This CDR3 has 17 residues. Germline trimming cut 4 bases from V and 2 bases from J; bases unmatched to any gene: 9. The CDR3 DNA is TGTGCCAGCAGCACTGGAGGGACTAGCGGGACAACCTACGAGCAGTACTTC. It yields the protein CASSTGGTSGTTYEQYF.

This rearrangement joins TRBV28 to TRBJ2-5; D assignment may be TRBD1 or TRBD2 (5 bases each). The V and J ends lost 3 bases and 5 bases respectively, with 16 bases between them. CDR3 length: 15 residues. Germline loops: CDR1 MDHEN, CDR2 SYDVKM. In DNA form, the CDR3 reads TGTGCCAGCAGTTTCGGTCGGGGCTCCGGGGAGACCCAGTACTTC. This gives the protein CASSFGRGSGETQYF.